This is a list of T cell receptor beta chains from one sample in a study of T-cell reconstitution after alpha-beta-depleted transplantation in children. In TCRdb, the PCR reads were re-called with MiXCR into one record per CDR3 protein. The sample contains fewer than 450,000 distinct CDR3 sequences, around 15% of which appear only once. The material was PBMCs, mostly from graft donor cells, obtained 360 days after TCRalphabeta/CD19-depleted stem cell transplant. Every receptor here comes from a male patient aged 2-15 years who had a stem cell transplant for acute lymphoblastic leukemia, so the T cells may come from the graft donor. Each CDR3 is given with its conserved first and last residue. The order of the fields is clone size, J gene, V gene, D gene, CDR3 DNA, CDR3 protein. The D gene is left open where the match is weak. Size is stated for part of the rows, as once, few or many counts, or as a class when the clone is expanded.

>many|TRBJ2-7|TRBV6-6|NA
TGTGCCAGCCTTCGGGCCTTTCGGGAGGAGCAGTACTTC
CASLRAFREEQYF
>NA|TRBJ2-3|TRBV7-2|TRBD2
TGTGCCAGCAGCGGCTCCGGGACTAGAACAGATACGCAGTATTTT
CASSGSGTRTDTQYF
>NA|TRBJ2-6|TRBV20-1|NA
TGCAGTGCCCAAGAGGGGAGCTGGCTAGCGATGGATTCTGGGGCCAACGTCCTGACTTTC
CSAQEGSWLAMDSGANVLTF
>NA|TRBJ1-5|TRBV27|NA
TGTGCCAGCAGTAATCGCCTAGGAAATCAGCCCCAGCATTTT
CASSNRLGNQPQHF
>NA|TRBJ2-2|TRBV10-3|TRBD2
TGTGCCATCAGTGACTTCGTTGCGGGAGTTACCGGGGAGCTGTTTTTT
CAISDFVAGVTGELFF
>NA|TRBJ2-3|TRBV29-1|TRBD2
TGCAGCGTTGGAGGTGAGGGACTAGCGGGGCCTGGGGATACGCAGTATTTT
CSVGGEGLAGPGDTQYF
>NA|TRBJ1-5|TRBV7-6|NA
TGTGCCAGCAGCTTAGAACCGGAGAATAATCAGCCCCAGCATTTT
CASSLEPENNQPQHF
>few|TRBJ2-1|TRBV12-3/TRBV12-4|TRBD2
TGTGCCAGCAACTTGGGACTAGCGGGACTAAACATTGGCTACAATGAGCAGTTCTTC
CASNLGLAGLNIGYNEQFF
>many|TRBJ2-1|TRBV20-1|TRBD2
TGCAGTGCTAGGGATCCTTCACGGCGGGGGATTTACAATGAGCAGTTCTTC
CSARDPSRRGIYNEQFF
>few|TRBJ2-7|TRBV12-3/TRBV12-4|TRBD1
TGTGCCAGCAGTCTCCTCGGGACAGCTGAGCAGTACTTC
CASSLLGTAEQYF
>NA|TRBJ2-1|TRBV12-3/TRBV12-4|TRBD2
TGTGCCAGCAGTTTAAATGCGGGAGTTCTAATATATGAGCAGTTCTTC
CASSLNAGVLIYEQFF
>few|TRBJ1-2|TRBV27|NA
TGTGCCAGCACCCTAAGATACTCCGGGACGGGGGATGGCTACACCTTC
CASTLRYSGTGDGYTF
>NA|TRBJ2-1|TRBV29-1|TRBD2
TGCAGCGGTTGGGGGGCTCGGGGGCGGGGGGTCAATGAGCAGTTCTTC
CSGWGARGRGVNEQFF
>few|TRBJ1-5|TRBV7-9|NA
TGTGCCAGCAGTCTTGCCCCCTCGGGGCAGCCCCAGCATTTT
CASSLAPSGQPQHF
>NA|TRBJ2-7|TRBV12-3/TRBV12-4|NA
TGTGCCAGCAGGTCCGGGCCCTCCTACGAGCAGTACTTC
CASRSGPSYEQYF
>once|TRBJ2-1|TRBV29-1|NA
TGCAGCGTTGAAAGGAGCTCCTACAATGAGCAGTTCTTC
CSVERSSYNEQFF
>NA|TRBJ2-3|TRBV29-1|NA
TGCAGCGTTGGGGATAGCCCAGATACGCAGTATTTT
CSVGDSPDTQYF
>few|TRBJ2-5|TRBV5-1|NA
TGCGCCAGCAGCTTGGCCTCTCTTACAGGCCCTCAAGAGACCCAGTACTTC
CASSLASLTGPQETQYF